This T cell receptor (beta chain) is drawn from a study of cytomegalovirus exposure and HLA in healthy donors. This clone was detected a few times. Its antigen is undetermined. General study results and limits: For presence/absence analyses, sequencing depth was assumed to be roughly uniform across donors.

CDR3 size: 15 residues. The V and J ends lost 6 bases and 5 bases, in that order; junction bases with no gene match: 7. Germline-derived CDR1 and CDR2 are PRHDT and FYEKMQ (reference sequence). Primers included in the PCR were 60 Vbeta and 13 Jbeta primers. In the authors' methods: The authors later counted about 80 million unique TCR beta chains, 9 million to 12 million of them shared. Repertoires were generated with immunoSEQ multiplex PCR, while TCRdb's copy carries only in-frame clones and drops some. V and J calls plus clone size are reproduced from that table; the DNA served to infer D and trimming. The data show fewer than 150,000 clones, with 70% to 85% seen just once and approximately 6.2% held by the top ten.

Sequencing was done on a sample of PBMCs. The rearrangement links TRBV13 to TRBJ1-4; TRBD1 aligns across 9 bases. This receptor was taken from a middle-aged man in good health and CMV-seropositive. The CDR3 DNA sequence: TGTGCCAGCAGGGGGACCGGGACAGGGAATGAAAAACTGTTTTTT. Protein: CASRGTGTGNEKLFF.